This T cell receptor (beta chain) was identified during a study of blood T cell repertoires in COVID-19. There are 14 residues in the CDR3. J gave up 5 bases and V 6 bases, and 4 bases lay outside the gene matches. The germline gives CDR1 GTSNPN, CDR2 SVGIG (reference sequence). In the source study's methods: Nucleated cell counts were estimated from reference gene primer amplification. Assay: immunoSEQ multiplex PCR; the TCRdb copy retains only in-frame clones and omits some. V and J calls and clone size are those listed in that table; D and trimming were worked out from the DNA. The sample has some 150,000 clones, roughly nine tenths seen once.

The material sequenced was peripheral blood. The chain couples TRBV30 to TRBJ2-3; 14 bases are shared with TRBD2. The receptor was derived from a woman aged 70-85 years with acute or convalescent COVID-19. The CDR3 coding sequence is TGTGCCTGTCCGACTAGCGGGGGGGGAGATACGCAGTATTTT. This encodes CACPTSGGGDTQYF.